Following are 30 T cell receptor beta chains from one sample sequenced in a study of siplizumab effects on memory and regulatory T cells. Only in-frame clones appear in the TCRdb table, and some are missing; sequencing was by immunoSEQ multiplex PCR. The table includes approximately 120,000 clones, about 91% detected once. Source material: Tregs sorted from blood. The receptors here all came from a human donor in good health.

The chain links TRBV19 to TRBJ2-1; D is unresolved. Germline loops: CDR1 LNHDA, CDR2 SQIVND (reference sequence). V was pared by 3 bases and J by 4 bases, with 13 bases between. CDR3 length: 15 amino acids. In DNA form, the CDR3 reads TGTGCCAGTAGTATTCAAGGGCGGCTTTACAATGAGCAGTTCTTC. Amino acids: CASSIQGRLYNEQFF.

This rearrangement joins TRBV7-2 to TRBJ2-5; 14 bases map to TRBD2. Germline loops: CDR1 SGHTA, CDR2 FQGNSA. The CDR3 length is 16 residues. The J segment lost 4 bases and the V segment lost 5 bases, leaving 6 bases of the junction unmatched. CDR3 protein: CASSTGLAGGSETQYF. CDR3 in DNA: TGTGCCAGCAGCACCGGACTAGCGGGGGGCTCAGAGACCCAGTACTTC. Full variable domain (outside the CDR3, taken from reference TRBV7-2 and TRBJ2-5): GAGVSQSPSNKVTEKGKDVELRCDPISGHTALYWYRQSLGQGLEFLIYFQGNSAPDKSGLPSDRFSAERTGGSVSTLTIQRTQQEDSAVYLCASSTGLAGGSETQYFGPGTRLLVL.

This clone was counted between two and nine times. The CDR3 spells CASSPAAEAFF. The CDR3 DNA is TGTGCCAGCTCACCGGCCGCTGAAGCTTTCTTT. The chain uses TRBV18 and TRBJ1-1; the D is unclear. The CDR3 loop spans 11 amino acids. With 3 bases removed from V and 6 bases from J, the gap between germline ends came to 5 bases. Germline CDR1 KGHSH, CDR2 LQKENI.

The genes are TRBV4-1 and TRBJ1-1, with unresolved D. The CDR3 runs 14 residues. V was trimmed by 4 bases and J by 2 bases, leaving 11 bases between them. The V gene's germline CDR1 is MGHRA and CDR2 YSYEKL. Here the CDR3 reads CASSLGSHNTEAFF. As DNA, the CDR3 is TGCGCCAGCAGCCTAGGGAGCCACAACACTGAAGCTTTCTTT.

V usage is TRBV2 and J usage is TRBJ2-2; TRBD2 matches 9 bases. The CDR3 is 17 amino acids. With V trimmed by 5 bases and J by 9 bases, 16 bases remained unmatched. Germline V gene lookup returns CDR1 SNHLY and CDR2 FYNNEI. The CDR3 bases are TGTGCCAGCAGTCCTCGGTTGGGGAGCGGGAGGCCCCGGGAGCTGTTTTTT. Protein product: CASSPRLGSGRPRELFF.

The chain joins TRBV6-1 to TRBJ1-4; 10 bases agree with TRBD1. The ends lost 4 bases at V and 6 bases at J; junction bases unmatched: 17. CDR3 length: 19 residues. Germline CDR1 reads MNHNS; CDR2 reads SASEGT. The CDR3 spells CASSGRTGGLVVVDEKLFF. CDR3 nucleotides: TGTGCCAGCAGTGGCCGGACAGGGGGATTGGTCGTTGTAGATGAAAAACTGTTTTTT.

The count of this clone is one. The rearrangement uses TRBV25-1 and TRBJ1-6, with D hard to call. Germline CDR1 MGHDK, CDR2 SYGVNS. The CDR3 is made up of 14 amino acids. V was pared by 1 base and J by 10 bases, with 11 bases between. The CDR3 sequence is CASSEWGEGSPLHF. In DNA form, the CDR3 reads TGTGCCAGCAGTGAATGGGGAGAAGGGTCACCCCTCCACTTT.

This chain links TRBV5-1 with TRBJ1-4; 7 bases align to TRBD1. Germline V gene lookup returns CDR1 SGHRS and CDR2 YFSETQ. This CDR3 comprises 14 residues. Trimming at V came to 5 bases and at J to 3 bases, leaving 4 bases not matched to a gene. The CDR3 reads CASSEGGSNEKLFF. CDR3 bases: TGCGCCAGCAGTGAAGGGGGCTCTAATGAAAAACTGTTTTTT.

The rearrangement joins TRBV27 to TRBJ1-5; 7 nucleotides align to TRBD1. CDR3 length equals 15 residues. Unmatched junction bases numbered 7, after V lost 3 bases and J lost 5 bases. Germline V gene data show CDR1 as MNHEY and CDR2 as SMNVEV (reference sequence). CDR3 sequence reads: CASSFLDRVHQPQHF. CDR3 bases: TGTGCCAGCAGTTTCCTAGACAGGGTTCATCAGCCCCAGCATTTT.

The chain has TRBV7-9 and TRBJ1-4; maybe TRBD1 (5 bases). The V gene lost 4 bases and the J gene lost 3 bases, with 15 bases spanning the gap. Germline loops: CDR1 SEHNR, CDR2 FQNEAQ (reference sequence). The length of the CDR3 is 16 residues. CDR3 amino acids: CASSSNRQQANEKLFF. CDR3 nucleotides: TGTGCCAGCAGCTCCAATCGACAGCAGGCTAATGAAAAACTGTTTTTT.

A remark on this clone: Distinct nucleotide sequences in the sample also encode this CDR3. This rearrangement joins TRBV5-1 to TRBJ1-2, with D uncertain. Germline CDR1 SGHRS, CDR2 YFSETQ. The CDR3 is 13 residues long. V was shortened by 0 bases and J by 0 bases, with 3 bases between the two germline ends. The CDR3 here is CASSLGPNYGYTF. CDR3 DNA: TGCGCCAGCAGCTTGGGCCCTAACTATGGCTACACCTTC.

The rearrangement joins TRBV29-1 to TRBJ2-2, with 7 bases identical to TRBD2. The V segment lost 3 bases and the J segment 7 bases; nucleotides outside the gene matches: 8. Germline CDR1 reads SQVTM; CDR2 reads ANQGSEA. The length of the CDR3 is 14 residues. The CDR3 is CSVDMGLKGGELFF. The CDR3 region has the DNA TGCAGCGTTGATATGGGACTAAAGGGCGGGGAGCTGTTTTTT.

The gene calls are TRBV10-3 and TRBJ2-7, with 8 nucleotides matching TRBD2. Germline CDR1 is ENHRY and CDR2 is SYGVKD. CDR3 length: 14 residues. The V segment lost 8 bases and the J segment 0 bases; nucleotides outside the gene matches: 6. The CDR3 coding sequence is TGTGCCATCGGGGTAGCGGGGACCTCCTACGAGCAGTACTTC. Protein product: CAIGVAGTSYEQYF.

The chain uses TRBV11-2 and TRBJ2-7; tentatively, D is TRBD2 (5 bases). V lost 2 bases, J lost 0 bases, and 11 bases lay in between. The CDR3 covers 15 residues. Looked up from germline, CDR1 is SGHAT and CDR2 is FQNNGV. The CDR3 region has the DNA TGTGCCAGCAGCTTATATCTAGGGAGCTCCTACGAGCAGTACTTC. Translation gives CASSLYLGSSYEQYF.

V gene TRBV19 combines with J gene TRBJ1-2, with no clear D. Trimming took off 1 base at V and 4 bases at J, with 7 bases between the two ends. The CDR3 has 13 residues. The V gene's germline CDR1 is LNHDA and CDR2 SQIVND (reference sequence). CDR3 amino acids: CASSIAQTYGYTF. As DNA, the CDR3 is TGTGCCAGTAGTATAGCACAGACCTATGGCTACACCTTC. Supplemented by reference TRBV19 and TRBJ1-2, the full variable domain reads DGGITQSPKYLFRKEGQNVTLSCEQNLNHDAMYWYRQDPGQGLRLIYYSQIVNDFQKGDIAEGYSVSREKKESFPLTVTSAQKNPTAFYLCASSIAQTYGYTFGSGTRLTVV.

The chain carries TRBV7-8 and TRBJ1-5, with a tentative D call TRBD1 (6 bases). Germline V lookup: CDR1 SGHVS, CDR2 FQNEAQ. There are 15 residues in the CDR3. Trimming took 5 bases from V and 3 from J, leaving 14 bases between them. CDR3 coding DNA: TGTGCCAGCAGCCCACAGGGACTACCCAATCAGCCCCAGCATTTT. Protein product: CASSPQGLPNQPQHF.

This rearrangement joins TRBV20-1 to TRBJ2-7, with D maybe TRBD2 (5 bases). Germline V gene data show CDR1 as DFQATT and CDR2 as SNEGSKA (reference sequence). The CDR3 is 11 amino acids. The V and J ends lost 3 bases and 5 bases respectively, with 8 bases between them. Written as DNA, the CDR3 is TGCAGTGCTAGGAGGGTCCACGAGCAGTACTTC. It codes for CSARRVHEQYF.

This rearrangement joins TRBV6-1 to TRBJ1-5; D not certain. The CDR3 length is 13 residues. V was trimmed by 5 bases and J by 1 base, leaving 6 bases between them. CDR1 MNHNS and CDR2 SASEGT come from the germline V gene. The CDR3 DNA sequence: TGTGCCAGCAGTTGGGCCAGCAATCAGCCCCAGCATTTT. Its protein product is CASSWASNQPQHF.

The rearrangement links TRBV5-6 to TRBJ1-2; D uncertain. The germline gives CDR1 SGHDT, CDR2 YYEEEE. The V end was cut by 4 bases, the J end by 2 bases, with 9 bases between. The CDR3 has 13 amino acids. Here the CDR3 reads CASSDDLNYGYTF. In DNA form, the CDR3 reads TGTGCCAGCAGCGATGACCTCAACTATGGCTACACCTTC.

J is TRBJ1-5 and V is TRBV7-2, with TRBD1 identical over 8 bases. V shed 1 base, J shed 3 bases, and the junction held 11 bases outside the gene matches. The CDR3 spans 18 residues. CDR1 and CDR2 (germline): SGHTA, FQGNSA. CDR3 coding DNA: TGTGCCAGCAGCTTAGTTTATGGGGACAGGAGAACCAATCAGCCCCAGCATTTT. This sequence encodes CASSLVYGDRRTNQPQHF.

The chain recombines TRBV5-1 with TRBJ2-5; D not resolved. V was cut by 4 bases and J by 4 bases, with 5 bases left in between. Germline V gene data show CDR1 as SGHRS and CDR2 as YFSETQ. The CDR3 runs to 11 residues. The CDR3 DNA follows: TGCGCCAGCAGCGCACGAGAGACCCAGTACTTC. This translates into CASSARETQYF.

The chain is built from TRBV10-3 and TRBJ1-2, with unresolved D. V shed 3 bases and J shed 0 bases, with 11 bases lying between them. This CDR3 is 15 amino acids long. The germline V gene has CDR1 ENHRY and CDR2 SYGVKD. The chain's CDR3 is CAISDMTTTNYGYTF. CDR3 DNA: TGTGCCATCAGTGATATGACAACTACTAACTATGGCTACACCTTC.

For this clone: One end of the junction does not line up with germline, which may come from a read error. The V and J genes are TRBV5-5 and TRBJ1-4, with D possibly matching TRBD1 (5 bases). From germline, CDR1 is SGHKS and CDR2 YYEKEE (reference sequence). The CDR3 sequence is 14 residues long. CDR3 nucleotides: TGTGCCAGAAGCTTGAGGGGCTTTCTGGGAAAACTGTTTTTT. Its translation: CARSLRGFLGKLFF. Full variable domain (missing parts from reference TRBV5-5 and TRBJ1-4): DAGVTQSPTHLIKTRGQQVTLRCSPISGHKSVSWYQQVLGQGPQFIFQYYEKEERGRGNFPDRFSARQFPNYSSELNVNALLLGDSALYLCARSLRGFLGKLFFGSGTQLSVL.

The count of this clone is one. V gene TRBV11-1 combines with J gene TRBJ2-5, with D possibly TRBD1 on 5 matching bases. Trimming pared 1 base from V and 8 bases from J, leaving 11 bases between. CDR1 is SGHAT, CDR2 FQDESV, per germline (reference sequence). The CDR3 covers 13 residues. Here the CDR3 reads CASSLGDGQTQYF. The CDR3, as DNA: TGTGCCAGCAGCTTAGGGGATGGACAAACCCAGTACTTC.

The V call is TRBV11-3, the J call TRBJ2-3; either TRBD1 or TRBD2 may supply D (7 bases each). Between the trimmed V and J ends, which lost 4 bases and 4 bases, there was a span of 12 bases. The germline V gene has CDR1 SGHNT and CDR2 YENEEA. The CDR3 is made up of 14 amino acids. The CDR3 sequence: CASSSQGGSDTQYF. The CDR3 nucleotides read TGTGCCAGCAGCTCTCAGGGGGGGTCAGATACGCAGTATTTT.

The V call is TRBV19, the J call TRBJ2-7; no clear D gene. This CDR3 has 13 residues. V gave up 3 bases and J gave up 6 bases, with 12 bases separating them. From germline, CDR1 is LNHDA and CDR2 SQIVND (reference sequence). The CDR3 region is CASSMGLRLEQYF. Here the CDR3 DNA reads TGTGCCAGTAGTATGGGTCTGCGGCTCGAGCAGTACTTC.

This chain joins TRBV11-3 and TRBJ1-1; D remains ambiguous. There are 14 residues in the CDR3. Between the trimmed V and J ends, which lost 0 bases and 2 bases, there was a span of 7 bases. CDR1 and CDR2 (germline): SGHNT, YENEEA. The CDR3 spells CASSLDGINTEAFF. As DNA, the CDR3 is TGTGCCAGCAGCTTAGACGGCATAAACACTGAAGCTTTCTTT.

This clone was counted a few times. This sequence joins TRBV5-1 and TRBJ1-6; 7 bases agree with TRBD1. With 4 bases clipped from V and 6 bases from J, the junction kept 7 bases outside the gene matches. The germline CDR1 and CDR2 sequences are SGHRS and YFSETQ. The CDR3 covers 15 residues. This CDR3 is CASSAVTGPNSPLHF. The CDR3 DNA reads as TGCGCCAGCAGCGCCGTGACAGGGCCTAATTCACCCCTCCACTTT.

V usage is TRBV18 and J usage is TRBJ1-3; weak D call: TRBD1 (6 bases). Germline CDR1 reads KGHSH; CDR2 reads LQKENI. This CDR3 region has 17 residues. The germline V and J ends were trimmed by 2 bases and 2 bases, with 16 bases remaining between them. CDR3 amino acids: CASSPFSGGLAGNTIYF. In DNA form, the CDR3 reads TGTGCCAGCTCACCATTTAGCGGGGGGCTGGCTGGAAACACCATATATTTT.

The chain couples TRBV6-1 to TRBJ2-7, with 7 bases lining up with TRBD1. V lost 4 bases to trimming and J lost 3 bases; unmatched junction nucleotides: 6. The CDR3 is 14 amino acids. Per the germline V gene, CDR1 is MNHNS and CDR2 is SASEGT. The DNA of the CDR3 is TGTGCCAGCAGTGCCGGACAGGCACGCTACGAGCAGTACTTC. Protein: CASSAGQARYEQYF.